One sample yielded the 29 T cell receptor beta chains listed below, sequenced in a study of shared clonotypes between healthy human individuals. The naive CD8 subset, CD45RO-negative cells positively selected for CCR7, excluded terminally differentiated effector memory CD45RA+ cells. Measured with immunoSEQ multiplex PCR; TCRdb has only the in-frame clones, and not every one. The data contain about 2 million clones, 85% to 95% of them singletons. Input material: naive CD8+ T cells sorted from blood. These receptors all come from a man between 18 and 29 years old in good health.

The chain uses TRBV29-1 and TRBJ1-3; D remains unclear. Germline-derived CDR1 and CDR2 are SQVTM and ANQGSEA. CDR3 length equals 13 residues. The V end lost 4 bases, the J end lost 0 bases, and 7 bases lay between the germline ends. The CDR3 DNA reads as TGCAGCGTTGTCCACGGCTCTGGAAACACCATATATTTT. Protein sequence: CSVVHGSGNTIYF.

This chain connects TRBV23-1 to TRBJ1-5, with 9 nucleotides matching TRBD1. TRBV23-1 is flagged as an ORF with uncertain function. J lost 1 base, V lost 0 bases, and 13 bases had no gene match. The CDR3 is 20 residues long. The CDR3: CASSQSYSKEQGASNQPQHF. CDR3 sequence (DNA): TGCGCCAGCAGTCAATCGTACTCCAAGGAACAGGGGGCGAGCAATCAGCCCCAGCATTTT.

V gene TRBV4-3 combines with J gene TRBJ2-1, with TRBD1 matching 7 bases. The CDR3 is made up of 16 amino acids. The V segment lost 2 bases and the J segment 5 bases; nucleotides outside the gene matches: 9. Germline V lookup: CDR1 LGHNA, CDR2 YSLEER. CDR3 DNA: TGCGCCAGCAGCCAAACCAGGGGGTCGGCGGACAATGAGCAGTTCTTC. It codes for CASSQTRGSADNEQFF.

This chain links TRBV15 with TRBJ2-7; 8 nucleotides align to TRBD1. V lost 4 bases and J lost 2; bases outside the gene matches: 10. The CDR3 loop spans 16 amino acids. Germline lookup yields CDR1 LNHNV and CDR2 YYDKDF (reference sequence). CDR3 amino acids: CATSTRTGRGAYEQYF. The CDR3, as DNA: TGTGCCACCAGCACCAGGACAGGGAGAGGAGCCTACGAGCAGTACTTC.

V and J are TRBV6-5 and TRBJ2-7; D gene unclear. V was cut by 0 bases and J by 3 bases, with 12 bases left in between. Germline V lookup: CDR1 MNHEY, CDR2 SVGAGI. This CDR3 region has 15 residues. The CDR3 protein is CASSYSTSVVYEQYF. CDR3 DNA: TGTGCCAGCAGTTACTCGACCAGTGTGGTCTACGAGCAGTACTTC.

The chain combines TRBV4-3 with TRBJ2-1; no firm D call. Germline V gives CDR1 LGHNA, CDR2 YSLEER. V lost 5 bases, J lost 0 bases, and 8 bases lay in between. CDR3 size: 14 residues. The CDR3 region is CASSTSGSYNEQFF. CDR3 coding DNA: TGCGCCAGCAGCACCTCGGGCTCCTACAATGAGCAGTTCTTC.

The V gene is TRBV6-1, the J gene TRBJ2-7; D remains ambiguous. CDR1 is MNHNS, CDR2 SASEGT, per germline. The CDR3 runs to 13 residues. The ends were cut back, 5 bases at V and 0 bases at J, with 8 bases in the middle. The CDR3: CASSLRTSYEQYF. The CDR3 coding sequence is TGTGCCAGCAGTTTACGTACCTCCTACGAGCAGTACTTC.

This clone was observed a single time. Other nucleotide sequences in the sample specify the same CDR3. The V call is TRBV25-1, the J call TRBJ2-5; unclear D gene. The CDR3 spans 11 residues. CDR1 MGHDK and CDR2 SYGVNS come from the germline V gene. Trimming removed 3 bases at V and 6 bases at J, with 5 bases between. This CDR3 reads CASSDPQTQYF. The CDR3 DNA is TGTGCCAGCAGTGATCCTCAGACCCAGTACTTC.

This rearrangement joins TRBV11-2 to TRBJ2-7; the match to TRBD2 covers 10 bases. Germline loops: CDR1 SGHAT, CDR2 FQNNGV. The junction had 5 bases not matched to a gene; V was cut back by 1 base and J by 2 bases. This CDR3 contains 16 residues. CDR3 residues: CASSLVGTSETYEQYF. DNA for the CDR3: TGTGCCAGCAGCTTAGTTGGGACTAGCGAGACCTACGAGCAGTACTTC.

The gene calls are TRBV6-1 and TRBJ1-2; D gene uncertain. CDR3 length equals 17 residues. Trimming removed 2 bases at V and 3 bases at J, with 19 bases between. The V gene's germline CDR1 is MNHNS and CDR2 SASEGT. This CDR3 reads CASSEFGLVGQDYGYTF. The DNA of the CDR3 is TGTGCCAGCAGTGAATTCGGACTTGTAGGGCAAGACTATGGCTACACCTTC.

This rearrangement joins TRBV9 to TRBJ2-7; no firm D call. V lost 0 bases, J lost 2 bases, and 9 bases lay in between. Per the germline V gene, CDR1 is SGDLS and CDR2 is YYNGEE. CDR3 length: 14 amino acids. The CDR3 DNA is TGTGCCAGCAGCGTAGAAGGCGTCACCTACGAGCAGTACTTC. Its protein is CASSVEGVTYEQYF.

V is TRBV7-2 and J is TRBJ2-1, with TRBD2 identical over 7 bases. This CDR3 region has 15 residues. Germline CDR1 and CDR2: SGHTA and FQGNSA. Trimming at V came to 1 base and at J to 4 bases, leaving 4 bases not matched to a gene. CDR3 sequence: CASSLGSSGYNEQFF. CDR3 bases: TGTGCCAGCAGCTTAGGATCTAGCGGATACAATGAGCAGTTCTTC.

The J gene is TRBJ2-7, the V gene TRBV14; 8 bases align to TRBD2. Germline V CDR1 and CDR2: SGHDN, FVKESK. The CDR3 has 12 residues. The V segment lost 4 bases and the J segment 12 bases; nucleotides outside the gene matches: 8. Written as DNA, the CDR3 is TGTGCCAGCAGCCCGGGGGGGGTCCCCACGTACTTC. Protein product: CASSPGGVPTYF.

This clone was detected once. This chain links TRBV6-5 with TRBJ2-7, with D maybe TRBD2 (5 bases). Germline V gives CDR1 MNHEY, CDR2 SVGAGI. The germline V and J ends were trimmed by 1 base and 3 bases, with 10 bases remaining between them. The CDR3 length is 14 residues. The CDR3 reads CASSYLDGIYEQYF. CDR3 DNA: TGTGCCAGCAGTTACTTAGACGGGATCTACGAGCAGTACTTC.

This sequence joins TRBV10-3 and TRBJ2-3, with D hard to call. V was clipped by 3 bases and J by 3 bases, with 10 bases between them. Looked up from germline, CDR1 is ENHRY and CDR2 is SYGVKD. This CDR3 region has 14 residues. Written as DNA, the CDR3 is TGTGCCATCAGTGAACCCCAGTCTACAGATACGCAGTATTTT. Protein product: CAISEPQSTDTQYF.

V is TRBV19 and J is TRBJ2-2; D is unresolved. The CDR3 extends over 15 amino acids. Trimming took off 8 bases at V and 0 bases at J, with 13 bases between the two ends. CDR1 LNHDA and CDR2 SQIVND come from the germline V gene (reference sequence). CDR3 loop: CASRPPPSNTGELFF. CDR3 nucleotide sequence: TGTGCCAGTCGGCCTCCGCCATCGAACACCGGGGAGCTGTTTTTT.

The V call is TRBV4-1, the J call TRBJ2-4; D not certain. Germline CDR1 is MGHRA and CDR2 is YSYEKL. Between the trimmed V and J ends, which lost 1 base and 3 bases, there was a span of 13 bases. The CDR3 has 16 amino acids. This chain's CDR3 is CASSQAVGDFKNIQYF. DNA of the CDR3: TGCGCCAGCAGCCAAGCGGTCGGAGACTTCAAAAACATTCAGTACTTC.

The chain carries TRBV11-1 and TRBJ2-7, with TRBD2 matching 16 bases. This CDR3 region has 15 residues. The germline V gene has CDR1 SGHAT and CDR2 FQDESV (reference sequence). Trimming took 7 bases from V and 7 from J; bases not matched to a gene: 7. This CDR3 reads CASTTGGLAGGEQYF. In DNA, the CDR3 is TGTGCCAGCACCACGGGGGGACTAGCGGGAGGGGAGCAGTACTTC. Variable domain in full (rest from reference TRBV11-1 and TRBJ2-7): EAEVAQSPRYKITEKSQAVAFWCDPISGHATLYWYRQILGQGPELLVQFQDESVVDDSQLPKDRFSAERLKGVDSTLKIQPAELGDSAMYLCASTTGGLAGGEQYFGPGTRLTVT.

This clone was detected only a few times. Relative to the germline gene, one junction end is altered; a read error may explain this. The chain carries TRBV12-5 and TRBJ1-1; D is possibly TRBD1 (5 bases). The length of the CDR3 is 12 residues. The germline gives CDR1 LGHNT, CDR2 FRNRAP. The CDR3 reads CASGLVQVDQIF. CDR3 coding DNA: TGTGCTAGTGGTTTGGTACAGGTCGACCAGATCTTT. Full variable domain (outside the CDR3, taken from reference TRBV12-5 and TRBJ1-1): DARVTQTPRHKVTEMGQEVTMRCQPILGHNTVFWYRQTMMQGLELLAYFRNRAPLDDSGMPKDRFSAEMPDATLATLKIQPSEPRDSAVYFCASGLVQVDQIFGQGTRLTVV.

V usage is TRBV6-5 and J usage is TRBJ2-2, with D perhaps matching TRBD1 (6 bases). Trimming removed 7 bases at V and 1 base at J, with 13 bases between. The CDR3 consists of 15 residues. The V gene's germline CDR1 is MNHEY and CDR2 SVGAGI. As DNA, the CDR3 is TGTGCCAGCACCCGAGGACAGAAGAACACCGGGGAGCTGTTTTTT. Residues: CASTRGQKNTGELFF.

For this clone: The same CDR3 can be traced to other DNA sequences in this sample. The chain carries TRBV5-1 and TRBJ2-2; D call uncertain. V lost 4 bases, J lost 8 bases, and 12 bases lay in between. In germline, CDR1 is SGHRS, CDR2 YFSETQ. The CDR3 totals 13 residues. As DNA, the CDR3 is TGCGCCAGCAGCCTGAGCTTTCCGGGGGAGCTGTTTTTT. Translated: CASSLSFPGELFF. Combining the CDR3 with reference TRBV5-1 and TRBJ2-2 gives the whole variable domain KAGVTQTPRYLIKTRGQQVTLSCSPISGHRSVSWYQQTPGQGLQFLFEYFSETQRNKGNFPGRFSGRQFSNSRSEMNVSTLELGDSALYLCASSLSFPGELFFGEGSRLTVL.

The V gene is TRBV18, the J gene TRBJ2-4; 14 nucleotides line up with TRBD2. Germline lookup yields CDR1 KGHSH and CDR2 LQKENI. The CDR3 totals 18 residues. Losses at the gene ends were 0 bases for V and 2 bases for J; bases not matched to a gene: 3. CDR3 nucleotides: TGTGCCAGCTCACCACCGGGACTAGCGGGAGAGACCAAAAACATTCAGTACTTC. Amino acid sequence: CASSPPGLAGETKNIQYF.

Note on this clone: The sample has other DNA sequences that encode this CDR3 too. This chain joins TRBV7-2 and TRBJ2-7; no clear D gene. Germline lookup yields CDR1 SGHTA and CDR2 FQGNSA. The V end lost 4 bases, the J end lost 0 bases, and 4 bases lay between the germline ends. This CDR3 region has 12 residues. This CDR3 is CASSSLSYEQYF. In DNA, the CDR3 is TGTGCCAGCAGCTCCCTCTCCTACGAGCAGTACTTC.

CDR3 coding DNA: TGTGCCAGCAGCCCGTCCGGGACACTCTACGAGCAGTACTTC. Protein product: CASSPSGTLYEQYF. This chain connects TRBV5-4 to TRBJ2-7; a possible D gene is TRBD1 (6 bases). CDR3 length: 14 residues. The germline V gene has CDR1 SGHNT and CDR2 YYREEE (reference sequence). V was cut by 4 bases and J by 3 bases, with 14 bases left in between.

The rearrangement uses TRBV15 and TRBJ2-4; 9 positions match TRBD2. The J segment lost 0 bases and the V segment lost 1 base, leaving 4 bases of the junction unmatched. Per germline, CDR1 LNHNV and CDR2 YYDKDF (reference sequence). This CDR3 spans 17 amino acids. CDR3 coding DNA: TGTGCCACCAGCAGAGGACTAGCGGAACTAGCCAAAAACATTCAGTACTTC. Amino acid sequence: CATSRGLAELAKNIQYF.

The chain recombines TRBV11-2 with TRBJ1-4; no definite D call. The V and J ends lost 5 bases and 4 bases respectively, with 8 bases between them. The CDR3 has 13 residues. CDR1 is SGHAT, CDR2 FQNNGV, per germline. In nucleotides, the CDR3 is TGTGCCAGCAGCCCCGGGATTAATGAAAAACTGTTTTTT. Protein: CASSPGINEKLFF. The full variable domain, rest sourced from reference TRBV11-2 and TRBJ1-4, is EAGVAQSPRYKIIEKRQSVAFWCNPISGHATLYWYQQILGQGPKLLIQFQNNGVVDDSQLPKDRFSAERLKGVDSTLKIQPAKLEDSAVYLCASSPGINEKLFFGSGTQLSVL.

Points on this clone: Other DNA sequences in the sample encode the same CDR3. This rearrangement joins TRBV27 to TRBJ2-7; 7 bases are shared with TRBD2. CDR1 is MNHEY, CDR2 SMNVEV, per germline (reference sequence). The CDR3 has 14 residues. Trimming at V came to 3 bases and at J to 1 base, leaving 3 bases not matched to a gene. The CDR3 DNA sequence: TGTGCCAGCAGTTTGGCGGGAGCTTCCTACGAGCAGTACTTC. This sequence encodes CASSLAGASYEQYF.

This chain links TRBV19 with TRBJ1-2; D call uncertain. Germline V gives CDR1 LNHDA, CDR2 SQIVND (reference sequence). CDR3 length: 15 amino acids. The V end was cut by 1 base, the J end by 3 bases, with 12 bases between. The CDR3 protein is CASSIADRAYYGYTF. CDR3 in DNA: TGTGCCAGTAGTATAGCGGATCGGGCCTACTATGGCTACACCTTC.

With regard to this clone: The sample has other DNA sequences that encode this CDR3 too. The V and J genes are TRBV27 and TRBJ2-1, with 7 bases identical to TRBD1. V lost 2 bases to trimming and J lost 6 bases; unmatched junction nucleotides: 4. Germline assignment: CDR1 MNHEY and CDR2 SMNVEV (reference sequence). There are 14 residues in the CDR3. The CDR3 DNA follows: TGTGCCAGCAGTTTAAGCGCAGGGGGCAATGAGCAGTTCTTC. Protein product: CASSLSAGGNEQFF.